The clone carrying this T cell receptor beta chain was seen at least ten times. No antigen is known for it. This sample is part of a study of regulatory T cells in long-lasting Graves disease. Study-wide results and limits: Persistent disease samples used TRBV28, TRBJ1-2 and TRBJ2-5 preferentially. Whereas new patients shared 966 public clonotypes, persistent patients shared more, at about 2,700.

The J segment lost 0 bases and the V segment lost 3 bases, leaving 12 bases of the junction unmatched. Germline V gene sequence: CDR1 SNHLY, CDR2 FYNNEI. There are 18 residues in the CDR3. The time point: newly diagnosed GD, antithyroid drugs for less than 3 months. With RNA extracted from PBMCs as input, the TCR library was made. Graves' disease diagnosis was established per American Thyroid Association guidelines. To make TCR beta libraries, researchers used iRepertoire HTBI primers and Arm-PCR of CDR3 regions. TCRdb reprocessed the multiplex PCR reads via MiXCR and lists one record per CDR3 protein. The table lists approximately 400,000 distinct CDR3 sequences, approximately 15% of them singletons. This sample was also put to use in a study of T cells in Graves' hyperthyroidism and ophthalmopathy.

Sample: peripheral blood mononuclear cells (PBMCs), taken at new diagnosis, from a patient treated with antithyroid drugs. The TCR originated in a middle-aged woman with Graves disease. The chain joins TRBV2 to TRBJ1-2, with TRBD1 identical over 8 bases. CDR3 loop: CASSDQGADTIANYGYTF. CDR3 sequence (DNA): TGTGCCAGCAGTGATCAGGGGGCGGACACAATAGCTAACTATGGCTACACCTTC.